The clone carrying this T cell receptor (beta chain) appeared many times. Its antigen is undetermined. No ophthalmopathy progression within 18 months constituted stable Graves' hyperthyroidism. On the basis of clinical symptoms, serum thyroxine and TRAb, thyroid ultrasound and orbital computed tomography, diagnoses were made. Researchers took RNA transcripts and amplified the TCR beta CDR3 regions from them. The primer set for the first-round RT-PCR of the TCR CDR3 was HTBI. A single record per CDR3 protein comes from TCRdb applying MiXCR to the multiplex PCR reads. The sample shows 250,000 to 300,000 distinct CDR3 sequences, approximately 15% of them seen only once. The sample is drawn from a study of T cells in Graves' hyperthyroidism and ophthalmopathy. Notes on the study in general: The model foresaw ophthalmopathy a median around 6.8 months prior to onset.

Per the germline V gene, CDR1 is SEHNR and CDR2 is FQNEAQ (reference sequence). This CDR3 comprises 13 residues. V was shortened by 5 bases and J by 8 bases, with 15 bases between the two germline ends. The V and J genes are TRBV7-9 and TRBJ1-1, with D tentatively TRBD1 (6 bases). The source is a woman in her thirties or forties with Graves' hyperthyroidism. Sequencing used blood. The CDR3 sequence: CASSLGSGAEAFF. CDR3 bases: TGTGCCAGCAGCCTTGGGTCAGGGGCGGAAGCTTTCTTT.